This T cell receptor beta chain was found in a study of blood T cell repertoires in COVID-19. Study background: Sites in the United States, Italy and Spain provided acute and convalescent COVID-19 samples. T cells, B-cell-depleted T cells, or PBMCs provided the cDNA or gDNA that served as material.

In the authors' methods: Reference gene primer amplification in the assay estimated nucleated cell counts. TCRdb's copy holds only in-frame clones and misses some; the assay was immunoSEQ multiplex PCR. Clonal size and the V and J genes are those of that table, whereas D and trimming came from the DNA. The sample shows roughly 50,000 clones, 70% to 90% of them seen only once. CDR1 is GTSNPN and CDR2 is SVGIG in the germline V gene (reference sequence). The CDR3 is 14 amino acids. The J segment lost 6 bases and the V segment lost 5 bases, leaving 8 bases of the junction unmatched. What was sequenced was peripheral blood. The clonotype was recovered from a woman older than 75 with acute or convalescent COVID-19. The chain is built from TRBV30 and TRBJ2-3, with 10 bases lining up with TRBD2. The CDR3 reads CAWGPGLATDTQYF. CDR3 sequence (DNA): TGTGCCTGGGGCCCGGGACTAGCGACCGATACGCAGTATTTT.